These 14 T cell receptor beta chains originate from one sample sequenced in a study of blood T cell repertoires in COVID-19. The protocol was immunoSEQ multiplex PCR, while the TCRdb copy is restricted to in-frame clones and leaves out a portion. The repertoire consists of under 40,000 clones, with 75% to 90% occurring once and the leading ten covering about 14%. The sequencing input was peripheral blood. These receptors were collected from a man between 45 and 60 years old with active or convalescent COVID-19.

V and J are TRBV9 and TRBJ2-3; 9 bases fit TRBD1. This CDR3 spans 14 amino acids. Germline V lookup: CDR1 SGDLS, CDR2 YYNGEE. With 3 bases clipped from V and 1 base from J, the junction kept 0 bases outside the gene matches. CDR3 nucleotide sequence: TGTGCCAGCAGCGGGACAGGGGGCACAGATACGCAGTATTTT. It yields the protein CASSGTGGTDTQYF.

This clone has just a few counts. The V gene is TRBV11-3, the J gene TRBJ2-1; TRBD2 is a possible D gene (6 bases). The germline V gene has CDR1 SGHNT and CDR2 YENEEA. With 5 bases removed from V and 7 bases from J, the gap between germline ends came to 24 bases. The CDR3 extends over 17 amino acids. CDR3 nucleotide sequence: TGTGCCAGCAGCCCGGGGGTCGGCGCGGCGAGGGAAAATGAGCAGTTCTTC. The encoded protein is CASSPGVGAARENEQFF.

The chain recombines TRBV19 with TRBJ2-3; 8 positions match TRBD2. The CDR3 is made up of 14 amino acids. Germline V CDR1 and CDR2: LNHDA, SQIVND (reference sequence). Germline trimming cut 1 base from V and 5 bases from J; bases unmatched to any gene: 2. DNA of the CDR3: TGTGCCAGTAGTATAGCGCGGGGGGAAGATACGCAGTATTTT. Its translation: CASSIARGEDTQYF.

The gene calls are TRBV29-1 and TRBJ2-3; D is perhaps TRBD1 (5 bases). V was clipped by 7 bases and J by 4 bases, with 12 bases between them. CDR1 SQVTM and CDR2 ANQGSEA come from the germline V gene. The CDR3 is 12 amino acids. The CDR3 is CSGAVGPDTQYF. In DNA, the CDR3 is TGCAGCGGGGCCGTGGGGCCAGATACGCAGTATTTT.

The J gene is TRBJ2-5, the V gene TRBV11-2; TRBD2 aligns across 12 bases. Germline values: CDR1 SGHAT, CDR2 FQNNGV. The CDR3 extends over 16 amino acids. Trimming cost V 5 bases and J 2 bases; bases outside gene matches: 6. The CDR3 loop reads CASSPTSGGIQETQYF. The CDR3 DNA reads as TGTGCCAGCAGCCCCACTAGCGGGGGGATACAAGAGACCCAGTACTTC.

This clone was recorded once. The chain joins TRBV7-2 to TRBJ1-5; 8 nucleotides agree with TRBD1. The junction had 5 bases not matched to a gene; V was cut back by 4 bases and J by 6 bases. Germline-derived CDR1 and CDR2 are SGHTA and FQGNSA. This CDR3 has 14 amino acids. This CDR3 reads CASSSQGGGQPQHF. In nucleotides, the CDR3 is TGTGCCAGCAGCTCACAGGGGGGAGGTCAGCCCCAGCATTTT.

The CDR3 DNA is TGTGCCAGCCGCCGAGGGACAGGGCCTGAAAAACTGTTTTTT. Its translation is CASRRGTGPEKLFF. The genes are TRBV6-2 or TRBV6-3 and TRBJ1-4, with 9 bases that match TRBD1. The CDR3 covers 14 residues. J lost 7 bases, V lost 8 bases, and 8 bases had no gene match. Germline V lookup: CDR1 MNHEY, CDR2 SVGEGT.

This chain links TRBV7-9 with TRBJ1-2; 9 nucleotides agree with TRBD1. CDR3 size: 15 residues. Losses at the gene ends were 5 bases for V and 2 bases for J; bases not matched to a gene: 6. Germline V CDR1 and CDR2: SEHNR, FQNEAQ (reference sequence). DNA for the CDR3: TGTGCCAGCAGCCCCGGACAGGGGCCAAACTATGGCTACACCTTC. Encoded protein: CASSPGQGPNYGYTF.

The V gene is TRBV5-4, the J gene TRBJ2-5; D remains ambiguous. This CDR3 has 14 amino acids. The V end was cut by 2 bases, the J end by 1 base, with 9 bases between. The germline V gene has CDR1 SGHNT and CDR2 YYREEE (reference sequence). The CDR3, as DNA: TGTGCCAGCAGCTTTAAGACACCCCAAGAGACCCAGTACTTC. It encodes CASSFKTPQETQYF.

The CDR3 coding sequence is TGTGCCAGCTCCCTAGCGGGGGTTTCCTACGAGCAGTACTTC. Protein sequence: CASSLAGVSYEQYF. V is TRBV2 and J is TRBJ2-7; 10 bases are shared with TRBD2. Germline lookup yields CDR1 SNHLY and CDR2 FYNNEI. V gave up 8 bases and J gave up 1 base; unmatched junction bases: 5. This CDR3 contains 14 residues.

The CDR3 region has the DNA TGCAGCGTTGAAGATCAAAGGCGAGGGCCCGAGCAGTACTTC. Its protein product is CSVEDQRRGPEQYF. The chain has TRBV29-1 and TRBJ2-7; D is perhaps TRBD2 (5 bases). The germline V and J ends were trimmed by 0 bases and 6 bases, with 15 bases remaining between them. Germline loops: CDR1 SQVTM, CDR2 ANQGSEA. This CDR3 has 14 residues.

The genes are TRBV6-5 and TRBJ2-2; the match to TRBD1 covers 8 bases. The V and J ends lost 4 bases and 5 bases, in that order; junction bases with no gene match: 6. The CDR3 is made up of 15 amino acids. The germline gives CDR1 MNHEY, CDR2 SVGAGI. Here the CDR3 DNA reads TGTGCCAGCAGTTCCTCAGGGGGCGGGACCGGGGAGCTGTTTTTT. This translates into CASSSSGGGTGELFF.

The CDR3: CASSEWPRPRMTSTEAFF. DNA of the CDR3: TGTGCCAGCAGTGAATGGCCCCGGCCTAGGATGACGAGCACTGAAGCTTTCTTT. The V call is TRBV6-1, the J call TRBJ1-1, with D unclear. The V end lost 2 bases, the J end lost 4 bases, and 23 bases lay between the germline ends. The V gene's germline CDR1 is MNHNS and CDR2 SASEGT. The CDR3 has 18 residues.

The chain recombines TRBV6-2 or TRBV6-3 with TRBJ1-6; TRBD1 agrees at 9 bases. The V gene end was trimmed by 6 bases and the J gene end by 7 bases; junction bases not matched to a gene: 4. The V gene's germline CDR1 is MNHEY and CDR2 SVGEGT. The CDR3 totals 14 residues. As DNA, the CDR3 is TGTGCCAGCAGCGACGGGACAGGGAATTCACCCCTCCACTTT. Amino acid sequence: CASSDGTGNSPLHF.